These 3 T cell receptor beta chains were sequenced from one sample in a study of cytomegalovirus exposure and HLA in healthy donors. PCR used 60 Vbeta primers and 13 Jbeta primers. Assay used: immunoSEQ multiplex PCR; TCRdb lists only in-frame clones, some missing. The sample shows about 110,000 clones, roughly 73% of them seen only once. Sequencing was done on a sample of PBMCs. Receptors were obtained from a man in his forties in good health and CMV-seronegative.

V gene TRBV5-5 combines with J gene TRBJ2-5, with D perhaps matching TRBD1 (6 bases). The V gene lost 4 bases and the J gene lost 4 bases, with 11 bases spanning the gap. The CDR3 loop spans 13 amino acids. CDR1 is SGHKS, CDR2 YYEKEE, per germline (reference sequence). CDR3: CASSPQGRETQYF. The CDR3 DNA sequence: TGTGCCAGCAGCCCACAGGGAAGAGAGACCCAGTACTTC.

The genes are TRBV6-1 and TRBJ2-5; TRBD1 aligns across 11 bases. The V segment lost 8 bases and the J segment 4 bases; nucleotides outside the gene matches: 3. The CDR3 runs 13 residues. CDR1 MNHNS and CDR2 SASEGT come from the germline V gene. CDR3 loop: CASGQGAGETQYF. CDR3 sequence (DNA): TGTGCCAGCGGACAGGGGGCGGGAGAGACCCAGTACTTC.

V is TRBV10-3 and J is TRBJ2-1; possible D gene TRBD2, 6 bases. Germline V CDR1 and CDR2: ENHRY, SYGVKD. CDR3 size: 16 residues. Between the trimmed V and J ends, which lost 5 bases and 6 bases, there was a span of 20 bases. The CDR3 sequence is CAISSPAGLHGNEQFF. The CDR3 DNA reads TGTGCCATCAGTTCACCCGCGGGACTGCATGGCAATGAGCAGTTCTTC.